This entry lists 24 T cell receptor beta chains sequenced from one sample in a study of T cell repertoires in cytomegalovirus infection. TCRdb fed the reads into MiXCR, producing one record per CDR3 protein. Of a few hundred thousand distinct CDR3 sequences detected, approximately 15% appear once; the ten largest clones hold roughly 8.9%. The sample taken for sequencing was PBMCs. The receptors originated from a human donor in good health (CMV status not recorded). Some clones in this sample may be carry-over from other donors' samples.

CDR3 nucleotide sequence: TGCAGTGCTAGAGCGGTTACTAGCGGGAGATCGGAGGAGCAGTTCTTC. Translating it yields CSARAVTSGRSEEQFF. The gene calls are TRBV20-1 and TRBJ2-1, with 11 bases identical to TRBD2. CDR1 DFQATT and CDR2 SNEGSKA come from the germline V gene (reference sequence). V shed 1 base and J 10 bases; nucleotides not matched to a gene: 12. The CDR3 runs 16 residues.

In this sample, this clonotype turned up a few times. The chain has TRBV5-4 and TRBJ2-2; D is ambiguous. Germline V gene lookup returns CDR1 SGHNT and CDR2 YYREEE (reference sequence). Trimming took 3 bases from V and 7 from J, leaving 10 bases between them. The CDR3 runs 13 residues. CDR3 in DNA: TGTGCCAGCAGCTCCACCACGGGCGGGGAGCTGTTTTTT. This sequence encodes CASSSTTGGELFF.

This clonotype was seen ten or more times. The chain carries TRBV7-2 and TRBJ1-2, with D unclear. The germline gives CDR1 SGHTA, CDR2 FQGNSA. The CDR3 is 13 amino acids. Trimming shortened V by 2 bases and J by 2 bases, and 6 bases separated the two germline ends. CDR3 loop: CASSLTLNYGYTF. In DNA, the CDR3 is TGTGCCAGCAGCTTAACCCTGAACTATGGCTACACCTTC.

The chain is built from TRBV20-1 and TRBJ1-6; D is unresolved. The CDR3 runs 13 residues. From germline, CDR1 is DFQATT and CDR2 SNEGSKA (reference sequence). Trimming took 4 bases from V and 4 from J, leaving 8 bases between them. CDR3 loop: CSAIRAYNSPLHF. CDR3 bases: TGCAGTGCTATTAGGGCGTATAATTCACCCCTCCACTTT.

This clonotype was seen ten or more times. V usage is TRBV6-4 and J usage is TRBJ1-1; no reliable D call. V shed 5 bases and J shed 1 base, with 8 bases lying between them. This CDR3 region has 13 residues. Germline CDR1 reads MRHNA; CDR2 reads SNTAGT. CDR3 coding DNA: TGTGCCAGCAGTCCCGGAGAGAACACTGAAGCTTTCTTT. Translation gives CASSPGENTEAFF.

V usage is TRBV12-3 or TRBV12-4 and J usage is TRBJ2-7; 7 bases are shared with TRBD1. V was clipped by 2 bases and J by 4 bases; unmatched bases: 17. CDR3 length: 18 amino acids. The CDR3: CASSLNLRGPRGEYEQYF. Written as DNA, the CDR3 is TGTGCCAGCAGTTTAAATTTGAGGGGGCCTAGGGGAGAATACGAGCAGTACTTC.

V usage is TRBV28 and J usage is TRBJ2-1; TRBD1 aligns across 8 bases. With 2 bases clipped from V and 5 bases from J, the junction kept 11 bases outside the gene matches. Germline loops: CDR1 MDHEN, CDR2 SYDVKM. This CDR3 spans 17 amino acids. CDR3 protein: CASSLPRGPVRHNEQFF. CDR3 coding DNA: TGTGCCAGCAGTTTACCCAGGGGGCCCGTTCGCCACAATGAGCAGTTCTTC.

Worth noting for this clonotype: Relative to the germline gene, one junction end is altered; a read error may explain this. The genes are TRBV4-3 and TRBJ2-5; no firm D call. Germline CDR1 reads LGHNA; CDR2 reads YSLEER. The CDR3 extends over 15 amino acids. CDR3 nucleotides: TGCGCCGGCAGCCAAGATCGCAGCTTTGTAGAGACCCAGTACTTC. Translated: CAGSQDRSFVETQYF.

This clonotype was picked up a small number of times. This sequence joins TRBV20-1 and TRBJ2-2; 8 bases match TRBD2. V shed 3 bases, J shed 6 bases, and the junction held 6 bases outside the gene matches. The CDR3 runs 14 residues. In germline, CDR1 is DFQATT, CDR2 SNEGSKA (reference sequence). In DNA, the CDR3 is TGCAGTGCTAGGGTGACTAGCGAGGCCGGGGAGCTGTTTTTT. As protein: CSARVTSEAGELFF.

This clonotype was observed many times. This chain uses TRBV7-2 with TRBJ1-2; the D gene is possibly TRBD1 (6 bases). Trimming stripped 2 bases from V and 7 bases from J, with 8 bases between. This CDR3 spans 12 amino acids. Germline V gene lookup returns CDR1 SGHTA and CDR2 FQGNSA. Written as DNA, the CDR3 is TGTGCCAGCAGCTTACTCAGGGGTGGCTACACCTTC. It translates to CASSLLRGGYTF.

The chain employs TRBV20-1 and TRBJ2-1, with unresolved D. The V and J ends lost 3 bases and 0 bases respectively, with 9 bases between them. The CDR3 consists of 14 residues. In germline, CDR1 is DFQATT, CDR2 SNEGSKA (reference sequence). CDR3 coding DNA: TGCAGTGCTAGCTACCCGAGCTCCTACAATGAGCAGTTCTTC. Amino acid sequence: CSASYPSSYNEQFF.

This clonotype was found many times. The chain couples TRBV7-2 to TRBJ1-2, with TRBD1 matching 10 bases. Germline V CDR1 and CDR2: SGHTA, FQGNSA. The CDR3 covers 14 residues. The J segment lost 3 bases and the V segment lost 5 bases, leaving 3 bases of the junction unmatched. Here the CDR3 DNA reads TGTGCCAGCAGCCCGACAGGGGGCCACTATGGCTACACCTTC. Residues: CASSPTGGHYGYTF.

The genes are TRBV20-1 and TRBJ2-3; 12 nucleotides line up with TRBD2. The CDR3 extends over 12 amino acids. Germline CDR1 and CDR2: DFQATT and SNEGSKA (reference sequence). V was pared by 3 bases and J by 15 bases, with 7 bases of the junction left unmatched. The CDR3 bases are TGCAGTGCTAGGCGTCTAGCGGGGGGGCCTTATTTT. This codes for CSARRLAGGPYF.

This clonotype appeared many times. V is TRBV5-1 and J is TRBJ2-4, with TRBD2 matching 7 bases. This CDR3 comprises 13 residues. Germline V gene data show CDR1 as SGHRS and CDR2 as YFSETQ. CDR3 nucleotide sequence: TGCTCGGCTCGAGCGGGGATTCAGGACATTCAGTACTTC. It encodes CSARAGIQDIQYF.

There are many counts of this clonotype. A junction boundary mismatches the germline segment, possibly from a read error. The rearrangement joins TRBV12-3 or TRBV12-4 to TRBJ2-5, with a possible D match to TRBD1 (5 bases). The CDR3 totals 10 residues. CDR3 coding DNA: TGTGCCAGCAGAGGACAAAGGTGGCACTTC. It translates to CASRGQRWHF.

This clonotype was picked up many times. V gene TRBV7-2 combines with J gene TRBJ2-1; no definite D call. Germline V gene data show CDR1 as SGHTA and CDR2 as FQGNSA. The V end was cut by 3 bases, the J end by 0 bases, with 6 bases between. The CDR3 is made up of 14 amino acids. Written as DNA, the CDR3 is TGTGCCAGCAGCTTCCAGAGCTCCTACAATGAGCAGTTCTTC. Encoded protein: CASSFQSSYNEQFF.

This clonotype was detected only a few times. The chain joins TRBV7-6 to TRBJ2-6, with D possibly TRBD1 on 5 matching bases. The CDR3 runs to 15 residues. The V end was cut by 2 bases, the J end by 4 bases, with 9 bases between. The germline gives CDR1 SGHVS, CDR2 FNYEAQ. CDR3 DNA sequence: TGTGCCAGCAGCTTACAGGGTACGGGGGCCAACGTCCTGACTTTC. It translates to CASSLQGTGANVLTF.

This clonotype was counted at least ten times. The V call is TRBV28, the J call TRBJ1-1, with D uncertain. This CDR3 spans 12 amino acids. The germline V gene encodes CDR1 MDHEN and CDR2 SYDVKM. Trimming removed 6 bases from V and 3 bases from J, with 8 bases in between. The CDR3 nucleotides are TGTGCCAGCAGCCGAAGGGACACTGAAGCTTTCTTT. Protein sequence: CASSRRDTEAFF. The full variable domain, its missing parts supplied by reference TRBV28 and TRBJ1-1, is DVKVTQSSRYLVKRTGEKVFLECVQDMDHENMFWYRQDPGLGLRLIYFSYDVKMKEKGDIPEGYSVSREKKERFSLILESASTNQTSMYLCASSRRDTEAFFGQGTRLTVV.

This clonotype showed up many times. The chain recombines TRBV6-1 with TRBJ1-1; D possibly corresponds to TRBD1 (5 bases). The CDR3 runs to 16 residues. The germline V gene has CDR1 MNHNS and CDR2 SASEGT. Trimming removed 0 bases at V and 0 bases at J, with 11 bases between. The chain's CDR3 is CASSEARQTLNTEAFF. The CDR3 DNA reads as TGTGCCAGCAGTGAAGCGAGACAGACGTTGAACACTGAAGCTTTCTTT.

This clonotype was observed many times. The V and J genes are TRBV10-2 and TRBJ2-1; tentative D call: TRBD2 (6 bases). In germline, CDR1 is WSHSY, CDR2 SAAADI. Trimming took off 5 bases at V and 6 bases at J, with 11 bases between the two ends. The CDR3 is 13 residues long. The CDR3 region has the DNA TGCGCCAGCAGTCAGGCCGGGGGCAATGAGCAGTTCTTC. This gives the protein CASSQAGGNEQFF.

The sample holds many counts of this clonotype. This chain connects TRBV12-3 or TRBV12-4 to TRBJ2-6, with D unresolved. V lost 3 bases, J lost 0 bases, and 3 bases lay in between. The CDR3 sequence is 14 residues long. The CDR3 loop is CASSLVSGANVLTF. CDR3 DNA sequence: TGTGCCAGCAGTTTGGTCTCTGGGGCCAACGTCCTGACTTTC.

This clonotype was recorded a few times. The rearrangement joins TRBV10-1 to TRBJ2-3, with 10 bases that match TRBD2. CDR1 WNHNN and CDR2 SYGVQD come from the germline V gene (reference sequence). The CDR3 has 16 residues. Trimming removed 3 bases from V and 5 bases from J; junction bases left unmatched: 8. In DNA form, the CDR3 reads TGCGCCAGCAGTGATGGGGAACTAGCGGGGCAAGATACGCAGTATTTT. This translates into CASSDGELAGQDTQYF.

This clonotype was seen ten or more times. The chain uses TRBV7-9 and TRBJ2-5; a possible D gene is TRBD2 (5 bases). Trimming removed 5 bases at V and 5 bases at J, with 12 bases between. Germline-derived CDR1 and CDR2 are SEHNR and FQNEAQ (reference sequence). CDR3 length: 13 amino acids. The CDR3 DNA reads as TGTGCCAGCAGCCCCGGAGGCACGGAGACCCAGTACTTC. Protein sequence: CASSPGGTETQYF. Filled out from reference TRBV7-9 and TRBJ2-5, the complete variable domain reads DTGVSQNPRHKITKRGQNVTFRCDPISEHNRLYWYRQTLGQGPEFLTYFQNEAQLEKSRLLSDRFSAERPKGSFSTLEIQRTEQGDSAMYLCASSPGGTETQYFGPGTRLLVL.

V and J are TRBV19 and TRBJ2-3; D remains unclear. The CDR3 consists of 14 residues. Trimming left V 7 bases short and J 1 base short, with 12 bases between. Germline V gene sequence: CDR1 LNHDA, CDR2 SQIVND (reference sequence). CDR3 DNA: TGTGCCAGTAAATTGGGTGGGGGCACAGATACGCAGTATTTT. Protein: CASKLGGGTDTQYF. Supplemented by reference TRBV19 and TRBJ2-3, the full variable domain reads DGGITQSPKYLFRKEGQNVTLSCEQNLNHDAMYWYRQDPGQGLRLIYYSQIVNDFQKGDIAEGYSVSREKKESFPLTVTSAQKNPTAFYLCASKLGGGTDTQYFGPGTRLTVL.